The 13 T cell receptor beta chains presented below share a single source sample, sequenced in a study of blood T cells in healthy people across ages. Primed by a sample-barcoded 5' primer and a J-beta primer mix, a second PCR proceeded for about 6 to 11 cycles. TCRdb re-called the 5' RACE reads with MiXCR, one entry per CDR3 protein. The sample has roughly 2 million distinct CDR3 sequences; around 50% are singletons. Sequenced material: blood. Receptors were obtained from a woman in her thirties or forties in good health.

The chain joins TRBV2 to TRBJ2-7, with D maybe TRBD1 (5 bases). Germline assignment: CDR1 SNHLY and CDR2 FYNNEI. The CDR3 loop spans 13 amino acids. V was clipped by 3 bases and J by 4 bases, with 10 bases between them. The CDR3 spells CASSDVRVYEQYF. For the CDR3, the DNA is TGTGCCAGCAGTGATGTCAGGGTGTACGAGCAGTACTTC. Variable domain in full (rest from reference TRBV2 and TRBJ2-7): EPEVTQTPSHQVTQMGQEVILRCVPISNHLYFYWYRQILGQKVEFLVSFYNNEISEKSEIFDDQFSVERPDGSNFTLKIRSTKLEDSAMYFCASSDVRVYEQYFGPGTRLTVT.

The chain has TRBV6-2 or TRBV6-3 and TRBJ2-7; TRBD2 is a possible D gene (6 bases). This CDR3 spans 14 amino acids. Germline-derived CDR1 and CDR2 are MNHEY and SVGEGT. Trimming removed 7 bases at V and 0 bases at J, with 13 bases between. The CDR3 DNA follows: TGTGCCAGCACCACGCGGGGCAGCTCCTACGAGCAGTACTTC. The encoded protein is CASTTRGSSYEQYF.

The gene calls are TRBV20-1 and TRBJ2-3; 8 bases match TRBD2. The trim removed 5 bases at V and 3 bases at J, leaving 7 bases unmatched. The germline V gene encodes CDR1 DFQATT and CDR2 SNEGSKA (reference sequence). The CDR3 spans 14 residues. CDR3 coding DNA: TGCAGTGCTGCACGGGGGGGCCGGACAGATACGCAGTATTTT. Protein product: CSAARGGRTDTQYF.

This chain links TRBV29-1 with TRBJ2-7; weak D call: TRBD1 (8 bases). This CDR3 has 14 residues. CDR1 is SQVTM and CDR2 is ANQGSEA in the germline V gene. The V end was cut by 5 bases, the J end by 3 bases, with 17 bases between. The CDR3 here is CSVSGTGSVYEQYF. The CDR3 region has the DNA TGCAGCGTTAGCGGGACAGGTTCGGTCTACGAGCAGTACTTC.

The sample holds a few counts of this clonotype. This chain uses TRBV12-3 or TRBV12-4 with TRBJ2-7, with 7 bases aligning to TRBD2. The CDR3 spans 12 residues. V was pared by 9 bases and J by 4 bases, with 6 bases of the junction left unmatched. DNA of the CDR3: TGTGCCAGTGGTGGGGGGGGGTACGAGCAGTACTTC. Its protein product is CASGGGGYEQYF.

This clonotype was picked up many times. The J gene is TRBJ2-7, the V gene TRBV20-1; a weak D match, TRBD1 (6 bases). This CDR3 is 12 amino acids long. CDR1 and CDR2 (germline): DFQATT, SNEGSKA (reference sequence). V lost 6 bases to trimming and J lost 2 bases, with 11 bases between them. The chain's CDR3 is CSARRTAYEQYF. The CDR3 DNA reads as TGCAGTGCGCGTAGGACAGCCTACGAGCAGTACTTC.

CDR3 sequence reads: CASGSAMEQFF. In DNA, the CDR3 is TGTGCTAGTGGTTCGGCAATGGAGCAGTTCTTC. The gene calls are TRBV12-5 and TRBJ2-1; the D is unclear. Trimming removed 4 bases from V and 10 bases from J, with 8 bases in between. The CDR3 runs to 11 residues. From germline, CDR1 is LGHNT and CDR2 FRNRAP.

The chain recombines TRBV15 with TRBJ2-7, with 7 nucleotides matching TRBD2. The CDR3 is 15 amino acids. J lost 3 bases, V lost 4 bases, and 9 bases had no gene match. Germline CDR1 is LNHNV and CDR2 is YYDKDF (reference sequence). This chain's CDR3 is CATSKSLASGYEQYF. CDR3 bases: TGTGCCACCAGCAAAAGTTTGGCTAGCGGCTACGAGCAGTACTTC. Filled out from reference TRBV15 and TRBJ2-7, the complete variable domain reads DAMVIQNPRYQVTQFGKPVTLSCSQTLNHNVMYWYQQKSSQAPKLLFHYYDKDFNNEADTPDNFQSRRPNTSFCFLDIRSPGLGDTAMYLCATSKSLASGYEQYFGPGTRLTVT.

This clonotype appeared many times. The CDR3 DNA sequence: TGTGCCAGCAGCTCCCGGGACAGAGCCTACGAGCAGTACTTC. This translates into CASSSRDRAYEQYF. The gene calls are TRBV13 and TRBJ2-7; TRBD1 matches 7 bases. V lost 4 bases and J lost 2; bases outside the gene matches: 5. Per the germline V gene, CDR1 is PRHDT and CDR2 is FYEKMQ (reference sequence). The CDR3 has 14 amino acids.

In nucleotides, the CDR3 is TGCAGTGCTAGGGGGACTAGCGGAAGGGACCAGTACTTC. This translates into CSARGTSGRDQYF. J is TRBJ2-5 and V is TRBV20-1, with 11 positions matching TRBD2. The CDR3 contains 13 residues. Germline CDR1 reads DFQATT; CDR2 reads SNEGSKA (reference sequence). The V segment lost 3 bases and the J segment 10 bases; nucleotides outside the gene matches: 7.

This clonotype occurred a few times. V is TRBV2 and J is TRBJ2-2; D might be TRBD1 (6 bases). V lost 2 bases and J 7 bases, leaving 14 bases between the germline ends. From germline, CDR1 is SNHLY and CDR2 FYNNEI. The CDR3 has 15 amino acids. CDR3 in DNA: TGTGCCAGCAGTGAAAGTGGTAGGGGACACGGGGAGCTGTTTTTT. Protein: CASSESGRGHGELFF.

This sequence joins TRBV12-3 or TRBV12-4 and TRBJ2-1; D is unclear. The ends were cut back, 7 bases at V and 9 bases at J, with 10 bases in the middle. The CDR3 is 11 amino acids. The CDR3 here is CASTLPGEQFF. As DNA, the CDR3 is TGTGCCAGCACCCTACCTGGTGAGCAGTTCTTC.

The V gene is TRBV7-9, the J gene TRBJ2-1; 7 bases match TRBD1. Trimming took 5 bases from V and 3 from J; bases not matched to a gene: 7. This CDR3 spans 15 amino acids. Germline V lookup: CDR1 SEHNR, CDR2 FQNEAQ (reference sequence). The CDR3 reads CASSQSGTDYNEQFF. As DNA, the CDR3 is TGTGCCAGCAGCCAATCCGGGACAGACTACAATGAGCAGTTCTTC.